A selection of T cell receptor beta chains follows, all from one sample in a study of cytomegalovirus exposure and HLA in healthy donors. Assay used: immunoSEQ multiplex PCR; TCRdb lists only in-frame clones, some missing. The sample contains roughly 180,000 clones, less than 90% of which appear only once. The sequenced sample consisted of PBMCs. These receptors all stem from a woman aged 50 to 65 in good health and CMV-seropositive. Each CDR3 is given with its conserved first and last residue. The order of the fields is V gene, J gene, clone size, D gene, CDR3 length, CDR3 DNA, CDR3 protein. A D gene is named only where the DNA matches it firmly. A clone size is listed for some rows: how often the clone was seen (once, few, many), or a class if it is expanded.

V: TRBV6-1
J: TRBJ2-1
size: .
D: .
length: 13
DNA: TGTGCCAGCACTGAACAGGGATTCAATGAGCAGTTCTTC
CDR3: CASTEQGFNEQFF

V: TRBV15
J: TRBJ2-3
size: once
D: .
length: 15
DNA: TGTGCCACCAGCAGAGCCGGGCTAGCGCCAGATACGCAGTATTTT
CDR3: CATSRAGLAPDTQYF

V: TRBV29-1
J: TRBJ1-1
size: once
D: .
length: 13
DNA: TGCAGCGCCAAGTCCCAGGGTTCCACTGAAGCTTTCTTT
CDR3: CSAKSQGSTEAFF

V: TRBV11-2
J: TRBJ2-5
size: once
D: TRBD2
length: 14
DNA: TGTGCCAGCAGCTCTAGCGGGGGGGTGGAGACCCAGTACTTC
CDR3: CASSSSGGVETQYF

V: TRBV15
J: TRBJ2-7
size: many
D: TRBD1
length: 15
DNA: TGTGCCACCAGCAGAGAAGGGACAGGGGGCTACGAGCAGTACTTC
CDR3: CATSREGTGGYEQYF

V: TRBV7-6
J: TRBJ2-7
size: .
D: .
length: 17
DNA: TGTGCCAGCAGCTTAGGGACCCAGGGAACTATCTCCTCCGAGCAGTACTTC
CDR3: CASSLGTQGTISSEQYF

V: TRBV18
J: TRBJ1-5
size: .
D: .
length: 14
DNA: TGTGCCAGCTCACAGATCAGGGGCAATCAGCCCCAGCATTTT
CDR3: CASSQIRGNQPQHF

V: TRBV7-2
J: TRBJ2-3
size: .
D: TRBD1
length: 15
DNA: TGTGCCAGCAGCACAAGACAGGGTGGCACAGATACGCAGTATTTT
CDR3: CASSTRQGGTDTQYF

V: TRBV7-8
J: TRBJ2-1
size: .
D: TRBD2
length: 14
DNA: TGTGCCAGCAGCTTAGTACGGGGGGTCAATGAGCAGTTCTTC
CDR3: CASSLVRGVNEQFF

V: TRBV28
J: TRBJ2-4
size: .
D: .
length: 15
DNA: TGTGCCAGCAGCCTCACAGGGATAGCCAAAAACATTCAGTACTTC
CDR3: CASSLTGIAKNIQYF

V: TRBV19
J: TRBJ2-7
size: .
D: .
length: 15
DNA: TGTGCCAGTAGCATCCTTGGGTCAGGGAGGCTCGAGCAGTACTTC
CDR3: CASSILGSGRLEQYF

V: TRBV5-4
J: TRBJ1-5
size: .
D: TRBD1
length: 14
DNA: TGTGCCAGCAGCCTAGGGACAGGGGATCAGCCCCAGCATTTT
CDR3: CASSLGTGDQPQHF

V: TRBV18
J: TRBJ1-5
size: .
D: .
length: 17
DNA: TGTGCCAGCTCAACCAGCGCCGAGTGGGGCGGCAATCAGCCCCAGCATTTT
CDR3: CASSTSAEWGGNQPQHF

V: TRBV28
J: TRBJ2-3
size: .
D: .
length: 17
DNA: TGTGCCAGCAGTTTAATTATTTCGGACAGACTCACAGATACGCAGTATTTT
CDR3: CASSLIISDRLTDTQYF

V: TRBV10-3
J: TRBJ2-7
size: .
D: TRBD2
length: 13
DNA: TGTGCCATCAGTGAGTATCGGGAGGGTGAGCAGTACTTC
CDR3: CAISEYREGEQYF

V: TRBV7-2
J: TRBJ2-3
size: .
D: TRBD2
length: 16
DNA: TGTGCCAGCAGCGTGGGGCCAGCGGGAGGCACAGATACGCAGTATTTT
CDR3: CASSVGPAGGTDTQYF

V: TRBV5-4
J: TRBJ2-1
size: .
D: TRBD1
length: 13
DNA: TGTGCCAGCAGCCGGGACAGGGCCGATGAGCAGTTCTTC
CDR3: CASSRDRADEQFF

V: TRBV15
J: TRBJ2-2
size: .
D: .
length: 15
DNA: TGTGCCACCAGCCGCGGACAGCCGAACACCGGGGAGCTGTTTTTT
CDR3: CATSRGQPNTGELFF

V: TRBV2
J: TRBJ2-2
size: .
D: TRBD1
length: 19
DNA: TGTGCCAGCAGCGGGCGGATGGACAGGTCCATAAAAAACACCGGGGAGCTGTTTTTT
CDR3: CASSGRMDRSIKNTGELFF

V: TRBV4-3
J: TRBJ2-7
size: .
D: .
length: 15
DNA: TGCGCCAGCAGCCAAGAGATCCTCCAGGGTGGCGAGCAGTACTTC
CDR3: CASSQEILQGGEQYF

V: TRBV11-1
J: TRBJ1-3
size: .
D: .
length: 14
DNA: TGTGCCAGCAGCTTAGCCGGAGAGAGAAACACCATATATTTT
CDR3: CASSLAGERNTIYF

V: TRBV5-1
J: TRBJ1-2
size: .
D: TRBD1
length: 15
DNA: TGCGCCAGCAGCCCGTCCGGGACAGGGGGGAATGGCTACACCTTC
CDR3: CASSPSGTGGNGYTF

V: TRBV4-3
J: TRBJ2-3
size: .
D: .
length: 15
DNA: TGCGCCAGCAGCCAAGTAGGTGGGGGCGCAGATACGCAGTATTTT
CDR3: CASSQVGGGADTQYF

V: TRBV6-5
J: TRBJ2-1
size: .
D: TRBD1
length: 15
DNA: TGTGCCAGCAGTTATAACAGGGGCCCCTACAATGAGCAGTTCTTC
CDR3: CASSYNRGPYNEQFF

V: TRBV7-9
J: TRBJ2-3
size: once
D: .
length: 16
DNA: TGTTCCAGCCGCCTCGGGATACCTACAAGCACAGATACGCAGTATTTT
CDR3: CSSRLGIPTSTDTQYF

V: TRBV30
J: TRBJ2-3
size: .
D: TRBD2
length: 15
DNA: TGTGCCTTGGGGAGTGACGCGGGGGGCACAGATACGCAGTATTTT
CDR3: CALGSDAGGTDTQYF